The TCR beta chain under discussion was sequenced for a study of beta chain features in type 1 diabetes. Findings and limits, study-wide: Insertions at VDJ junctions were less frequent in type 1 diabetes patients. These patients also deleted more nucleotides at the same junctions.

Regarding this clone: What it binds is unknown.

Investigators reverse transcribed all isolated RNA, so they sequenced expressed TCRB transcripts. Clones were read by immunoSEQ multiplex PCR, and TCRdb kept only the in-frame ones, dropping some. The profile shows about 220,000 clones, approximately 11% of them singletons. This clonotype was sampled from a man in his late teens or twenties in good health. Sequencing was done on a sample of central memory CD4+ T cells from blood.

The CDR3 here is CASSDSNYGYTF. The DNA of the CDR3 is TGTGCCAGCAGTGATTCTAACTATGGCTACACCTTC. This sequence joins TRBV6-5 and TRBJ1-2; D is unclear. CDR3 length equals 12 residues. Germline CDR1 reads MNHEY; CDR2 reads SVGAGI. The V end lost 5 bases, the J end lost 0 bases, and 4 bases lay between the germline ends.